Listed here is a single T cell receptor (beta chain). This CDR3 has 15 amino acids. Per germline, CDR1 LGHNA and CDR2 YNFKEQ. The junction had 7 bases not matched to a gene; V was cut back by 5 bases and J by 5 bases. This specimen comes from a study of T cells in localized non-small cell lung cancer. The protocol was immunoSEQ multiplex PCR, while the TCRdb copy is restricted to in-frame clones and leaves out a portion. The sample lists more than 20,000 clones; about 84% were seen once. This specimen was PBMCs, taken before any cancer treatment. The V gene is TRBV4-2, the J gene TRBJ2-7; 12 bases map to TRBD2. This TCR derives from a woman aged 35-75 years with stage II squamous cell lung carcinoma. This CDR3 is CASSRLAGANHEQYF. The CDR3 DNA reads TGTGCCAGCAGCAGACTAGCGGGAGCCAACCACGAGCAGTACTTC.